This TCR beta chain was sequenced for a study of OX40 agonist ivuxolimab in advanced cancers. Study-wide points: In general, CD8+ T cells held more expanded clones than CD4+ did, on average.

This clone occurred once. Antigen unknown. Data came from immunoSEQ multiplex PCR; TCRdb stores just in-frame clones and leaves some out. Of 100,000 or so clones listed, roughly 95% were seen once; the top ten hold roughly 2%. The TCR originated in an adult with an advanced solid tumor such as melanoma, head and neck, liver or kidney cancer. The sample here was CD4+ or CD8+ T cells sorted from blood, taken in a trial of the OX40 agonist ivuxolimab.

Here the CDR3 DNA reads TGTGCCAGCCGTCTGCTAGCGGGAGGGGGAGAGCAGTACTTC. Translated, it gives CASRLLAGGGEQYF. This chain links TRBV6-7 with TRBJ2-7; TRBD2 agrees at 12 bases. TRBV6-7 is an open reading frame whose function is uncertain. The CDR3 extends over 14 amino acids. J gave up 7 bases and V 8 bases, and 9 bases lay outside the gene matches.